This T cell receptor (beta chain) came from a study of shared clonotypes between healthy human individuals. Overall study findings and caveats: It was only blood that was sampled, and tissue repertoires likely differ.

CD45RO-negative, CCR7-positively selected cells formed the naive CD8 fraction, excluding terminally differentiated effector memory CD45RA+ cells. Nashville, Tennessee was home to all donors, each a Caucasian adult. The germline V gene has CDR1 MNHEY and CDR2 SVGAGI. V dropped 8 bases and J dropped 1; count of bases not matched to a gene: 7. The CDR3 sequence is 14 residues long. In regard to this clone: Its target is not known.

TCRdb keeps only in-frame clones here, not all; method: immunoSEQ multiplex PCR. The table has approximately 1.9 million clones, around 93% seen once. The rearrangement uses TRBV6-5 and TRBJ1-2, with 7 positions matching TRBD1. The sequencing input was naive CD8+ T cells from PBMCs. The TCR originated in a young man in good health. Some clones in this sample may be carry-over from other donors' samples. The CDR3 DNA reads TGTGCCAGCGGGGATACAGGGGATAACTATGGCTACACCTTC. Its translation is CASGDTGDNYGYTF.